Each of the 24 T cell receptor beta chains below was sequenced from the same sample in a study of cytomegalovirus exposure and HLA in healthy donors. PCR involved 60 Vbeta and 13 Jbeta primers. TCRdb's table, derived via immunoSEQ multiplex PCR, lists solely in-frame clones and lacks some. The sample lists 120,000 or so clones; about 80% were seen once. The sample was PBMCs. These receptors originate from a man aged 25-45 years in good health and CMV-seropositive.

J is TRBJ2-3 and V is TRBV4-2, with 16 nucleotides matching TRBD2. The germline V gene encodes CDR1 LGHNA and CDR2 YNFKEQ. Trimming took 2 bases from V and 6 from J; bases not matched to a gene: 8. The CDR3 sequence is 18 residues long. The CDR3 bases are TGTGCCAGCAGCCAAAACCTAGGGACTAGCGGGAGGGCGGATACGCAGTATTTT. Protein product: CASSQNLGTSGRADTQYF.

The chain recombines TRBV27 with TRBJ2-7; D is possibly TRBD1 (7 bases). V lost 6 bases and J 5 bases, leaving 14 bases between the germline ends. Germline assignment: CDR1 MNHEY and CDR2 SMNVEV (reference sequence). The CDR3 contains 13 residues. The CDR3 nucleotides read TGTGCCAGCAGCCGTACAGGGGAGGACGAGCAGTACTTC. This gives the protein CASSRTGEDEQYF.

The CDR3 DNA reads TGTGCCAGCAGCCCTAAACAGGGGAGGTACACTGAAGCTTTCTTT. This sequence encodes CASSPKQGRYTEAFF. The chain is built from TRBV9 and TRBJ1-1, with TRBD1 identical over 7 bases. The CDR3 runs to 15 residues. Germline loops: CDR1 SGDLS, CDR2 YYNGEE. V was clipped by 4 bases and J by 3 bases; unmatched bases: 9.

The chain combines TRBV11-2 with TRBJ2-7; 9 bases agree with TRBD1. Germline V gene sequence: CDR1 SGHAT, CDR2 FQNNGV. With V trimmed by 4 bases and J by 5 bases, 12 bases remained unmatched. CDR3 length equals 16 residues. The CDR3 region has the DNA TGTGCCAGCAGCTCGATACAGGGGGCGCATCTCAACGAGCAGTACTTC. This encodes CASSSIQGAHLNEQYF.

This clone has only a few counts. The rearrangement uses TRBV29-1 and TRBJ2-7, with 12 positions matching TRBD2. The germline CDR1 and CDR2 sequences are SQVTM and ANQGSEA. The CDR3 has 14 residues. The V segment lost 6 bases and the J segment 2 bases; nucleotides outside the gene matches: 5. The CDR3 sequence is CSVLTSGRPYEQYF. DNA for the CDR3: TGCAGCGTCCTGACTAGCGGGAGACCCTACGAGCAGTACTTC.

This chain links TRBV5-6 with TRBJ1-2; 9 positions agree with TRBD1. The CDR3 extends over 14 amino acids. Trimming at V came to 3 bases and at J to 2 bases, leaving 2 bases not matched to a gene. Looked up from germline, CDR1 is SGHDT and CDR2 is YYEEEE. CDR3 sequence: CASSYGTGNYGYTF. In nucleotides, the CDR3 is TGTGCCAGCAGCTACGGGACAGGGAACTATGGCTACACCTTC.

This chain joins TRBV27 and TRBJ2-1; TRBD2 aligns across 7 bases. J was trimmed by 0 bases and V by 0 bases; bases with no gene match: 2. Germline values: CDR1 MNHEY, CDR2 SMNVEV (reference sequence). The CDR3 consists of 16 residues. CDR3 sequence (DNA): TGTGCCAGCAGTTTATCGGGAGGGTACTCCTACAATGAGCAGTTCTTC. Encoded protein: CASSLSGGYSYNEQFF.

The table lists this clone with a count of one. The V call is TRBV28, the J call TRBJ2-5, with TRBD1 matching 8 bases. CDR1 and CDR2 from the germline V gene are MDHEN and SYDVKM. This CDR3 comprises 12 residues. Trimming cost V 7 bases and J 4 bases; bases outside gene matches: 2. CDR3 coding DNA: TGTGCCAGCATCGACAGGGGAGAGACCCAGTACTTC. Translation: CASIDRGETQYF.

The chain recombines TRBV6-4 with TRBJ2-2; D is perhaps TRBD2 (5 bases). Germline lookup yields CDR1 MRHNA and CDR2 SNTAGT. V shed 5 bases and J shed 1 base, with 8 bases lying between them. CDR3 size: 14 residues. CDR3 protein: CASSREGNTGELFF. CDR3 in DNA: TGTGCCAGCAGTAGAGAGGGGAACACCGGGGAGCTGTTTTTT.

This chain connects TRBV27 to TRBJ1-1; a weak D match, TRBD1 (5 bases). CDR3 length equals 15 residues. Trimming pared 6 bases from V and 6 bases from J, leaving 20 bases between. In germline, CDR1 is MNHEY, CDR2 SMNVEV (reference sequence). This chain's CDR3 is CASSLKHGGTPEAFF. The DNA for the CDR3 is TGTGCCAGCAGCCTCAAGCACGGGGGAACGCCTGAAGCTTTCTTT.

The chain is built from TRBV6-6 and TRBJ2-1; TRBD2 matches at 7 bases. Unmatched junction bases numbered 7, after V lost 2 bases and J lost 9 bases. CDR3 length: 14 amino acids. CDR1 is MNHNY and CDR2 is SVGAGI in the germline V gene (reference sequence). The CDR3 bases are TGTGCCAGCAGTTACCAGAGGACGGGAGGTGAGCAGTTCTTC. It specifies CASSYQRTGGEQFF.

V and J are TRBV2 and TRBJ2-7, with 11 nucleotides matching TRBD2. Losses at the gene ends were 7 bases for V and 7 bases for J; bases not matched to a gene: 12. The length of the CDR3 is 15 residues. CDR1 is SNHLY and CDR2 is FYNNEI in the germline V gene. The CDR3 sequence: CASITFSGTSGEQYF. CDR3 coding DNA: TGTGCCAGCATTACTTTTTCCGGGACTAGCGGAGAGCAGTACTTC. The whole variable domain, remainder taken from reference TRBV2 and TRBJ2-7, is EPEVTQTPSHQVTQMGQEVILRCVPISNHLYFYWYRQILGQKVEFLVSFYNNEISEKSEIFDDQFSVERPDGSNFTLKIRSTKLEDSAMYFCASITFSGTSGEQYFGPGTRLTVT.

The V gene is TRBV6-1, the J gene TRBJ2-7; 9 bases are shared with TRBD2. The CDR3 is made up of 14 amino acids. Trimming at V came to 10 bases and at J to 2 bases, leaving 9 bases not matched to a gene. Germline CDR1 and CDR2: MNHNS and SASEGT. The DNA of the CDR3 is TGTGCCATTATTACTAGCGGGCTTCCCTACGAGCAGTACTTC. It is translated as CAIITSGLPYEQYF.

This clone was seen a few times. The CDR3 coding sequence is TGTGCCAGCAGCTTGGGACAACAGGCTAACTATGGCTACACCTTC. Amino acid sequence: CASSLGQQANYGYTF. J is TRBJ1-2 and V is TRBV5-6; maybe TRBD1 (5 bases). This CDR3 is 15 amino acids long. Germline V gives CDR1 SGHDT, CDR2 YYEEEE. V lost 0 bases and J lost 0, with 9 bases in between.

The rearrangement uses TRBV28 and TRBJ2-7, with D perhaps matching TRBD1 (6 bases). This CDR3 has 14 residues. Germline lookup yields CDR1 MDHEN and CDR2 SYDVKM. Trimming removed 4 bases at V and 7 bases at J, with 17 bases between. CDR3 region: CASSSALRGGEQYF. The CDR3 DNA is TGTGCCAGCAGTTCAGCCCTCAGGGGCGGGGAGCAGTACTTC.

The chain recombines TRBV11-3 with TRBJ2-1; 14 nucleotides line up with TRBD2. Looked up from germline, CDR1 is SGHNT and CDR2 is YENEEA. This CDR3 spans 16 amino acids. Unmatched junction bases numbered 10, after V lost 5 bases and J lost 10 bases. CDR3 DNA sequence: TGTGCCAGCAGCCCCTCGGGACTAGCGGGAGCCGAGGAGCAGTTCTTC. This sequence encodes CASSPSGLAGAEEQFF.

The chain has TRBV9 and TRBJ2-7; 7 nucleotides align to TRBD2. V shed 3 bases and J 5 bases; nucleotides not matched to a gene: 14. Germline-derived CDR1 and CDR2 are SGDLS and YYNGEE. This CDR3 is 16 amino acids long. CDR3 nucleotides: TGTGCCAGCAGCGCCTCCGGGGTCGGGGGGACGGACGAGCAGTACTTC. Its translation: CASSASGVGGTDEQYF. Based on the CDR3 plus reference TRBV9 and TRBJ2-7, the full variable domain is DSGVTQTPKHLITATGQRVTLRCSPRSGDLSVYWYQQSLDQGLQFLIQYYNGEERAKGNILERFSAQQFPDLHSELNLSSLELGDSALYFCASSASGVGGTDEQYFGPGTRLTVT.

The gene calls are TRBV27 and TRBJ2-7; D is possibly TRBD2 (6 bases). Trimming pared 7 bases from V and 5 bases from J, leaving 15 bases between. Germline CDR1 reads MNHEY; CDR2 reads SMNVEV (reference sequence). The CDR3 spans 13 residues. CDR3 sequence reads: CASTSGAGNEQYF. CDR3 nucleotides: TGTGCCAGCACCTCGGGAGCAGGGAACGAGCAGTACTTC.

This clone is a singleton in its sample. This chain links TRBV2 with TRBJ2-7, with D perhaps matching TRBD2 (6 bases). Germline loops: CDR1 SNHLY, CDR2 FYNNEI. The CDR3 spans 13 residues. Trimming removed 6 bases at V and 3 bases at J, with 12 bases between. The CDR3 nucleotides are TGTGCCAGCAGCGCGGGACTCCTCTACGAGCAGTACTTC. This gives the protein CASSAGLLYEQYF.

This clone was observed a few times. V gene TRBV30 combines with J gene TRBJ1-5; no clear D gene. V was clipped by 0 bases and J by 0 bases, with 3 bases between them. This CDR3 spans 13 amino acids. Germline loops: CDR1 GTSNPN, CDR2 SVGIG (reference sequence). The CDR3 here is CAWSVSSNQPQHF. The DNA for the CDR3 is TGTGCCTGGAGTGTGAGTAGCAATCAGCCCCAGCATTTT.

The chain couples TRBV2 to TRBJ2-7; TRBD1 is a possible D gene (5 bases). The CDR3 runs to 15 residues. V was cut by 5 bases and J by 3 bases, with 17 bases left in between. Looked up from germline, CDR1 is SNHLY and CDR2 is FYNNEI. This CDR3 reads CASSTPVPRGYEQYF. CDR3 coding DNA: TGTGCCAGCAGTACACCGGTCCCTAGGGGCTACGAGCAGTACTTC. The full variable domain, in which reference TRBV2 and TRBJ2-7 provide the parts outside the CDR3, is EPEVTQTPSHQVTQMGQEVILRCVPISNHLYFYWYRQILGQKVEFLVSFYNNEISEKSEIFDDQFSVERPDGSNFTLKIRSTKLEDSAMYFCASSTPVPRGYEQYFGPGTRLTVT.

This clone was found once. The chain has TRBV6-5 and TRBJ1-2; 7 bases align to TRBD1. In germline, CDR1 is MNHEY, CDR2 SVGAGI. V was clipped by 6 bases and J by 5 bases; unmatched bases: 6. The CDR3 consists of 13 residues. CDR3 nucleotide sequence: TGTGCCAGCAGCCGGGACAGTCTATATGGCTACACCTTC. Protein sequence: CASSRDSLYGYTF.

The chain couples TRBV5-1 to TRBJ2-7, with 10 bases aligning to TRBD1. Germline CDR1 reads SGHRS; CDR2 reads YFSETQ. The ends lost 0 bases at V and 6 bases at J; junction bases unmatched: 9. This CDR3 comprises 16 residues. This chain's CDR3 is CASSLAPGQGGGEQYF. The CDR3 DNA follows: TGCGCCAGCAGCTTGGCCCCTGGACAGGGGGGTGGCGAGCAGTACTTC.

This clone was counted a few times. The chain joins TRBV9 to TRBJ1-4, with D maybe TRBD1 (6 bases). V was pared by 3 bases and J by 6 bases, with 15 bases between. Per germline, CDR1 SGDLS and CDR2 YYNGEE. The CDR3 loop spans 15 amino acids. CDR3 in DNA: TGTGCCAGCAGCGCTACACCAGGGGCGGATGAAAAACTGTTTTTT. Translation: CASSATPGADEKLFF.